The rows below give T cell receptor beta chains drawn from one sample of a study of T cells and Merkel cell carcinoma outcomes. Profiling relied on immunoSEQ multiplex PCR, and the TCRdb table lists in-frame clones only, not all of them. There are about 15,000 clones in the sample; approximately 87% occur only once, and less than 9.5% lies in the top ten. Sequencing was done on a sample of tumor tissue from Merkel cell carcinoma. These receptors were taken from a human donor with Merkel cell carcinoma. CDR3s include the opening cysteine and the closing phenylalanine or tryptophan. The order of the fields is D gene, clone size, J gene, V gene, CDR3 DNA, CDR3 protein. A D gene is named only where the DNA matches it firmly. Not all rows give a size; the values are once, few, many and, for expanded clones, a class.

d_call: NA
clone_size: few
j_call: TRBJ1-3
v_call: TRBV7-2
cdr3_nt: TGTGCCAGCAGTCCACAGTTCTCTGGAAACACCATATATTTT
cdr3_aa: CASSPQFSGNTIYF

d_call: NA
clone_size: NA
j_call: TRBJ1-5
v_call: TRBV6-6
cdr3_nt: TGTGCCAGCAGCTCGAAAGGGGCTCAGCCCCAGCATTTT
cdr3_aa: CASSSKGAQPQHF

d_call: NA
clone_size: NA
j_call: TRBJ1-3
v_call: TRBV19
cdr3_nt: TGTGCCACAGAGAGCTCTGGAAACACCATATATTTT
cdr3_aa: CATESSGNTIYF

d_call: TRBD1
clone_size: NA
j_call: TRBJ1-5
v_call: TRBV18
cdr3_nt: TGTGCCAGCTCATCGGACAGGAATCAGCCCCAGCATTTT
cdr3_aa: CASSSDRNQPQHF

d_call: NA
clone_size: NA
j_call: TRBJ2-7
v_call: TRBV7-9
cdr3_nt: TGTGCCAGCAGCCCGGGACAAAGGCTCGAAAACGACGAGCAGTACTTC
cdr3_aa: CASSPGQRLENDEQYF

d_call: NA
clone_size: NA
j_call: TRBJ1-1
v_call: TRBV6-5
cdr3_nt: TGTGCCAGCAGTTACCGGAACACTGAAGCTTTCTTT
cdr3_aa: CASSYRNTEAFF

d_call: NA
clone_size: NA
j_call: TRBJ2-7
v_call: TRBV11-3
cdr3_nt: TGTGCCAGCAGCTTAGATAGTAACTACGAGCAGTACTTC
cdr3_aa: CASSLDSNYEQYF

d_call: TRBD2
clone_size: NA
j_call: TRBJ2-2
v_call: TRBV6-1
cdr3_nt: TGTGCCAGCGCGGGTGGCGGGGGGCGAACCGGGGAGCTGTTTTTT
cdr3_aa: CASAGGGGRTGELFF

d_call: NA
clone_size: NA
j_call: TRBJ1-5
v_call: TRBV2
cdr3_nt: TGTGCCAGCAGTGCGGGGGGAGTGAGCAATCAGCCCCAGCATTTT
cdr3_aa: CASSAGGVSNQPQHF

d_call: NA
clone_size: NA
j_call: TRBJ2-7
v_call: TRBV4-2
cdr3_nt: TGTGCCAGCAGCCAAGATAATCCAGGGCCTAGCTCCTACGAGCAGTACTTC
cdr3_aa: CASSQDNPGPSSYEQYF

d_call: TRBD1
clone_size: NA
j_call: TRBJ2-7
v_call: TRBV2
cdr3_nt: TGTGCCAGCGGGGGGACAGGAGTTTACGAGCAGTACTTC
cdr3_aa: CASGGTGVYEQYF

d_call: NA
clone_size: NA
j_call: TRBJ1-5
v_call: TRBV28
cdr3_nt: TGTGCCAGCAGTTTATGGAGAGGGAGCAGTCAGCCCCAGCATTTT
cdr3_aa: CASSLWRGSSQPQHF

d_call: TRBD2
clone_size: NA
j_call: TRBJ2-5
v_call: TRBV2
cdr3_nt: TGTGCCAGCAGACCCCGACTAGCGGGGGTCCAAGAGACCCAGTACTTC
cdr3_aa: CASRPRLAGVQETQYF

d_call: NA
clone_size: NA
j_call: TRBJ1-2
v_call: TRBV27
cdr3_nt: TGTGCCAGCAGTTTCGCAGGGAATCATGGCTACACCTTC
cdr3_aa: CASSFAGNHGYTF

d_call: NA
clone_size: once
j_call: TRBJ1-3
v_call: TRBV5-1
cdr3_nt: TGCGCCAGCAGCTTTTCAGGGGACGGAAACACCATATATTTT
cdr3_aa: CASSFSGDGNTIYF

d_call: TRBD1
clone_size: once
j_call: TRBJ1-1
v_call: TRBV29-1
cdr3_nt: TGCAGCGTTTCGACAGGGAAAGGGACTGAAGCTTTCTTT
cdr3_aa: CSVSTGKGTEAFF

d_call: NA
clone_size: NA
j_call: TRBJ1-2
v_call: TRBV27
cdr3_nt: TGTGCCAGCAGTTTATCGGGGGGACGCAGCGGCTACACCTTC
cdr3_aa: CASSLSGGRSGYTF

d_call: NA
clone_size: NA
j_call: TRBJ1-5
v_call: TRBV27
cdr3_nt: TGTGCCAGCAGTTTAGGTAGGGGATCCAGTCAGCCCCAGCATTTT
cdr3_aa: CASSLGRGSSQPQHF

d_call: TRBD1
clone_size: NA
j_call: TRBJ1-2
v_call: TRBV4-1
cdr3_nt: TGCGCCAGCAGCCCACTAGGGCAGGGGGAATTCTATGGCTACACCTTC
cdr3_aa: CASSPLGQGEFYGYTF

d_call: TRBD1
clone_size: NA
j_call: TRBJ2-3
v_call: TRBV14
cdr3_nt: TGTGCCAGCAGCCAAGGACAGGGGATTCGAGATACGCAGTATTTT
cdr3_aa: CASSQGQGIRDTQYF

d_call: TRBD2
clone_size: once
j_call: TRBJ2-3
v_call: TRBV10-1
cdr3_nt: TGCGCCAGCAGTGAAGGGACTAGCGGGACGGGGTTTACGCAGTATTTT
cdr3_aa: CASSEGTSGTGFTQYF

d_call: TRBD2
clone_size: NA
j_call: TRBJ2-7
v_call: TRBV2
cdr3_nt: TGTGCCAGCAACGGGGGGATCTACGAGCAGTACTTC
cdr3_aa: CASNGGIYEQYF

d_call: NA
clone_size: NA
j_call: TRBJ1-1
v_call: TRBV9
cdr3_nt: TGTGCCAGCAGCGTAGCCAGGGCGGACACTGAAGCTTTCTTT
cdr3_aa: CASSVARADTEAFF

d_call: NA
clone_size: NA
j_call: TRBJ2-7
v_call: TRBV4-1
cdr3_nt: TGCGCCAGCAGCCAAGATACGGCTAGCCCTACCTACGAGCAGTATTTC
cdr3_aa: CASSQDTASPTYEQYF

d_call: NA
clone_size: NA
j_call: TRBJ2-1
v_call: TRBV19
cdr3_nt: TGTGCCAGTAGTATAGTGCCCTACAATGAGCAGTTCTTC
cdr3_aa: CASSIVPYNEQFF

d_call: TRBD1
clone_size: NA
j_call: TRBJ2-1
v_call: TRBV2
cdr3_nt: TGTGCCAGCAGTGCGGGACAGATAAATGAGCAGTTCTTC
cdr3_aa: CASSAGQINEQFF

d_call: TRBD1
clone_size: NA
j_call: TRBJ1-2
v_call: TRBV6-5
cdr3_nt: TGTGCCAGCAGTGCCGGGACAGGCTTATATGGCTACACCTTC
cdr3_aa: CASSAGTGLYGYTF

d_call: NA
clone_size: NA
j_call: TRBJ1-2
v_call: TRBV20-1
cdr3_nt: TGCAGTGTCAAGACCTATGGCTACACCTTC
cdr3_aa: CSVKTYGYTF